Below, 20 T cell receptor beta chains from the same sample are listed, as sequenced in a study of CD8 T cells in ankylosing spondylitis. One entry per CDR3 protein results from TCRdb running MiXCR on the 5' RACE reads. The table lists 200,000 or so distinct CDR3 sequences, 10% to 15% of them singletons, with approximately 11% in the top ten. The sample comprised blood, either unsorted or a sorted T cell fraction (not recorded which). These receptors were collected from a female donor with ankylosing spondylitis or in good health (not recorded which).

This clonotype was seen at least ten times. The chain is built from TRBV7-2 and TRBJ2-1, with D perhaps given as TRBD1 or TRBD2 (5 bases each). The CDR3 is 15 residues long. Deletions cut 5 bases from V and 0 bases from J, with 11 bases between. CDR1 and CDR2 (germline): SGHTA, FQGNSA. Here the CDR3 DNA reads TGTGCCAGCAGCCCCGGGGCCGGCTCCTACAATGAGCAGTTCTTC. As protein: CASSPGAGSYNEQFF.

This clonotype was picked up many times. The CDR3 loop is CASSLQSPSEKLFF. The CDR3 DNA is TGTGCCAGCAGTTTGCAGAGCCCGAGTGAAAAACTGTTTTTT. V gene TRBV12-3 or TRBV12-4 combines with J gene TRBJ1-4; no reliable D call. This CDR3 region has 14 residues. V lost 3 bases and J 7 bases, leaving 12 bases between the germline ends.

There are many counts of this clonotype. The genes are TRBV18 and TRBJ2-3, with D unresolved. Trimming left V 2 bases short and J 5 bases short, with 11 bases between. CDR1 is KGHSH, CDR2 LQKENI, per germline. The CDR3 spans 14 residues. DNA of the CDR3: TGTGCCAGCTCACCAGTGAACCCTAGAGATACGCAGTATTTT. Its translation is CASSPVNPRDTQYF.

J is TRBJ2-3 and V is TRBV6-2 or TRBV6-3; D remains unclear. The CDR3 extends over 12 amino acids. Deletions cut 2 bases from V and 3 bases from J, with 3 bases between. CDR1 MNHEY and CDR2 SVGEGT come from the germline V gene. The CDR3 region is CASSYVTDTQYF. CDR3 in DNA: TGTGCCAGCAGTTACGTTACAGATACGCAGTATTTT.

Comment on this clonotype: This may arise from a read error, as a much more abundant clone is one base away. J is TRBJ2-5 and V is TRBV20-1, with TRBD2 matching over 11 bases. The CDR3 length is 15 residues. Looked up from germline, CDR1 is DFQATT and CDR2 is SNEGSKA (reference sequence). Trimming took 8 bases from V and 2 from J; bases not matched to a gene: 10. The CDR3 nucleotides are TGCAGTACTCATACTAGCGGGAGTATTCAAGAGACCCAGTACTTC. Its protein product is CSTHTSGSIQETQYF.

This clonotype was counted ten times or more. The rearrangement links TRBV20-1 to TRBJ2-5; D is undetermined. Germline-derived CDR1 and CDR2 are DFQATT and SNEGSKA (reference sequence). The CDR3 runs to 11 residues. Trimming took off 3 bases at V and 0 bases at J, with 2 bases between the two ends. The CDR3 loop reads CSASDQETQYF. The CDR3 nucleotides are TGCAGTGCTAGTGACCAAGAGACCCAGTACTTC.

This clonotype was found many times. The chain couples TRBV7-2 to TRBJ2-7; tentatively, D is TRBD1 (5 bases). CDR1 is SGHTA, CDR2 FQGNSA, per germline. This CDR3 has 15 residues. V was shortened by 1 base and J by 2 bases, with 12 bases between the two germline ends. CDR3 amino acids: CASSLDEGEPYEQYF. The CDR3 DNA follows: TGTGCCAGCAGCTTAGACGAAGGGGAACCCTACGAGCAGTACTTC.

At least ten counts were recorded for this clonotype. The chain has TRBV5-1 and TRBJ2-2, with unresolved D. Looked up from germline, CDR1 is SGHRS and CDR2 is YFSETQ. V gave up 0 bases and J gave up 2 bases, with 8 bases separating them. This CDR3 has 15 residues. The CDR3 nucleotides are TGCGCCAGCAGCTTGGTTTCCCCAAACACCGGGGAGCTGTTTTTT. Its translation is CASSLVSPNTGELFF. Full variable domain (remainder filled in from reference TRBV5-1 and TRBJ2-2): KAGVTQTPRYLIKTRGQQVTLSCSPISGHRSVSWYQQTPGQGLQFLFEYFSETQRNKGNFPGRFSGRQFSNSRSEMNVSTLELGDSALYLCASSLVSPNTGELFFGEGSRLTVL.

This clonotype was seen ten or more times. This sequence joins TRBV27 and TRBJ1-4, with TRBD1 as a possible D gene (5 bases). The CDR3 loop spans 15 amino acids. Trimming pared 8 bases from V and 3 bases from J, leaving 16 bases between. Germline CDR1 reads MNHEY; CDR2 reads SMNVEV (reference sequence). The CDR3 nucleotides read TGTGCCAGCGCCCGGGTCAGGGCTTCTAATGAAAAACTGTTTTTT. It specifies CASARVRASNEKLFF.

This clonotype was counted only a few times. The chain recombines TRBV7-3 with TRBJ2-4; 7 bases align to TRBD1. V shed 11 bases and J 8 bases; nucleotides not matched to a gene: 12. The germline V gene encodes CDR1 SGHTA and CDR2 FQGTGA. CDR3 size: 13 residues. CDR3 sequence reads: CAYPDRSRDIQYF. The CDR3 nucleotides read TGTGCCTATCCGGACAGGAGTAGAGACATTCAGTACTTC.

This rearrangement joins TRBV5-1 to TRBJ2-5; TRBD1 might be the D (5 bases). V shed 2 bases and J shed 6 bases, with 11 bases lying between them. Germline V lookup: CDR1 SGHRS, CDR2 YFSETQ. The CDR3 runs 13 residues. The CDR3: CASSFTDSKTQYF. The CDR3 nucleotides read TGCGCCAGCAGCTTTACTGACAGTAAGACCCAGTACTTC.

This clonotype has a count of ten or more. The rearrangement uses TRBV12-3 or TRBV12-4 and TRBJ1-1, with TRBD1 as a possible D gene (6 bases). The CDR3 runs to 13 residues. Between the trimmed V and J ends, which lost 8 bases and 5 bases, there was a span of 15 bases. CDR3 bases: TGTGCCAGCGGACCTGGGGGGCGGACTGAAGCTTTCTTT. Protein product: CASGPGGRTEAFF.

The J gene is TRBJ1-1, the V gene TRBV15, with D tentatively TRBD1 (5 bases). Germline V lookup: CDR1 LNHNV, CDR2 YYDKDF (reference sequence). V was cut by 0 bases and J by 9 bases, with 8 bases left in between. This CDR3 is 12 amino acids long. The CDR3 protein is CATSRDWTKAFF. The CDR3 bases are TGTGCCACCAGCAGAGATTGGACAAAAGCTTTCTTT.

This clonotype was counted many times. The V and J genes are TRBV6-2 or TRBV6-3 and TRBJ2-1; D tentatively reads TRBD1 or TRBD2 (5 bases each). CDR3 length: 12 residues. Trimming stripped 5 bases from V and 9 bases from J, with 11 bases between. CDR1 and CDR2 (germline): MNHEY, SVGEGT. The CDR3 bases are TGTGCCAGCAGTCCCTGGGGGTTTGAGCAGTTCTTC. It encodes CASSPWGFEQFF.

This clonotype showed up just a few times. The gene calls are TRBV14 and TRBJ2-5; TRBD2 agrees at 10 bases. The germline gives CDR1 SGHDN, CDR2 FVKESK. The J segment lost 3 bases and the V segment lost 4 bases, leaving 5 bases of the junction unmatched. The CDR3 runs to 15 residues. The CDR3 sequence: CASSRLGLAKETQYF. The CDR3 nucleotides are TGTGCCAGCAGCCGACTGGGACTAGCGAAAGAGACCCAGTACTTC.

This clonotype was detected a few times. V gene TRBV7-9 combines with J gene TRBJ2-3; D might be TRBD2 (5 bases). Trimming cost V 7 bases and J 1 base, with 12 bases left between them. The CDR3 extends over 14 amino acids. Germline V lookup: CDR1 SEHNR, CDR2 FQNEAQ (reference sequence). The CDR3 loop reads CASTGGGRTDTQYF. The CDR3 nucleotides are TGTGCCAGCACCGGAGGAGGCCGCACAGATACGCAGTATTTT.

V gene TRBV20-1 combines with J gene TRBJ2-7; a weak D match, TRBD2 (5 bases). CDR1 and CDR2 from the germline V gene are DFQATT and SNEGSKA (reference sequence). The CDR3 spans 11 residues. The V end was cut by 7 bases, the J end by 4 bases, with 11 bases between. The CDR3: CSGRWEYEQYF. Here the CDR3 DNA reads TGCAGTGGCAGATGGGAGTACGAGCAGTACTTC.

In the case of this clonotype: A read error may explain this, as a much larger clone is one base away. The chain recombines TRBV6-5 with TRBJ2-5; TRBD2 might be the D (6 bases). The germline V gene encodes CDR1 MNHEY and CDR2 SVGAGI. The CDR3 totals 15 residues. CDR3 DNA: TGTGCCTGCAGTTTAGGAGGGGATGAAAAAGAGACCCAGTACTTC. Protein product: CACSLGGDEKETQYF.

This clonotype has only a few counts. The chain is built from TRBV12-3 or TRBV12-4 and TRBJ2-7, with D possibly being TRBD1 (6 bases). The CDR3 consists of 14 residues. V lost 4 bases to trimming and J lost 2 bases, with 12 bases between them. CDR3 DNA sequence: TGTGCCAGCAGTTCGGACAGAATACCCTACGAGCAGTACTTC. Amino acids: CASSSDRIPYEQYF.

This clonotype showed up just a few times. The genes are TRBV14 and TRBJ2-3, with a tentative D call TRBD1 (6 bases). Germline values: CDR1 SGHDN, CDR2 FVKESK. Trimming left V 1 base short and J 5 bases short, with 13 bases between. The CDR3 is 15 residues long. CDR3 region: CASSQGRGWGDTQYF. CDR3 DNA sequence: TGTGCCAGCAGCCAAGGCAGGGGCTGGGGAGATACGCAGTATTTT.